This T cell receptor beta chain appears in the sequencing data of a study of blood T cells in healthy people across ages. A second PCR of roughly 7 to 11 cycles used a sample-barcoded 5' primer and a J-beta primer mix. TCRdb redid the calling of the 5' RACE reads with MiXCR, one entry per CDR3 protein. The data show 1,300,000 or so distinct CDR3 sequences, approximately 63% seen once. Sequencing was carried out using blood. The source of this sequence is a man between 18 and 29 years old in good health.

This CDR3 is CASRSDSLYGYTF. The CDR3 DNA reads as TGTGCCAGCAGATCCGATAGTCTCTATGGCTACACCTTC. The chain carries TRBV6-5 and TRBJ1-2, with D unclear. Trimming took 6 bases from V and 4 from J, leaving 12 bases between them. There are 13 residues in the CDR3. Germline V gene data show CDR1 as MNHEY and CDR2 as SVGAGI.